This TCR beta chain originates from a study of blood T cell repertoires in COVID-19. Study-wide context: PBMCs, B-cell-depleted T cells, or T cells were the source of the cDNA or gDNA that made up the material.

Data came from immunoSEQ multiplex PCR; TCRdb stores just in-frame clones and leaves some out. The sample shows around 190,000 clones, approximately 84% of them seen only once. The recovered donors of Cohort 3 showed two negative PCRs, clearance, or symptom resolution. The V gene lost 1 base and the J gene lost 1 base, with 10 bases spanning the gap. Germline assignment: CDR1 KGHSH and CDR2 LQKENI. The CDR3 spans 15 residues. This clone has a handful of counts. The J gene is TRBJ2-5, the V gene TRBV18; TRBD2 is a possible D gene (6 bases). The clonotype comes from a woman aged 30 to 39 who had recovered from COVID-19. The specimen sequenced was PBMCs or T cells enriched from blood (not recorded which). The CDR3 bases are TGTGCCAGCTCACCACAGCGGGTGACCCAAGAGACCCAGTACTTC. This gives the protein CASSPQRVTQETQYF.